This T cell receptor beta chain stems from a study of blood T cells in healthy people across ages (dated by TCRdb to the mid-2010s). About the investigation overall: In model experiments, template switching captured roughly one uniquely barcoded TCR beta cDNA molecule for every two T cells. Using deep sequencing normalized with unique cDNA molecular identifiers, the study measured how TCR beta repertoire diversity changes with age. Donors were grouped into four age groups: young (average roughly 17 years), middle-aged (around 39), aged (approximately 67) and long-lived (around 80). To avoid experimental bias, donors of different ages were randomly spread across the sequencing lanes. Using the same blood draw, the study looked at two additional independent replicas of 1 million unique cDNA reads for two donors, one aged 18 to 30 and the other aged 80 or older.

Points on this clonotype: The clone's antigen remains unknown. It has no much larger one-base neighbor in the sample; base qualities were not kept.

CDR1 and CDR2, looked up from the germline V gene, are MGHRA and YSYEKL. The CDR3 contains 21 residues, cysteine and phenylalanine counted. CDR3 DNA only is kept here, 63 bases in frame from base 1. V loses 0 bases, J loses 0 bases, and the germline ends lie 24 bases apart. Systemically healthy Caucasian individuals from Russia, some 40 in total and aged roughly 6 to 100 years, were included as donors. About 9.6 milliliters of peripheral blood were collected from each donor into EDTA-treated Vacutainer tubes. PBMCs were isolated by Ficoll-Paque density-gradient centrifugation, with at least 6 million obtained per sample. Trizol reagent was used to extract total RNA from the PBMCs, yielding at least 6 micrograms per sample. For every donor, flow cytometry on a PBMC aliquot measured the percentage of naive CD45RAhigh/CD27high T cells. Overall study results and their limits: There was a strong correlation between observed TCR beta diversity and the percentage of naive T cells measured by flow cytometry. As age increased, observed TCR beta diversity per million T cells dropped in a roughly linear way, and a significant reduction was already evident by age 40. Because profiling used bulk unsorted PBMCs, naive and antigen-experienced compartments could not be compared conclusively. The long-lived group showed more naive CD4+ T cells, fewer expanded clones and increased TCR diversity than the aged group, suggesting age selection. Because the CMV infection status of the donors was unknown, age-related changes in expanded clonotypes may potentially have been confounded. Estimates of total diversity based on one million sequenced T cells were considered lower bounds and underestimates.

The method behind the library was 5' RACE. This sample was sequenced with an Illumina HiSeq 2500. The second PCR ran for about 7 to 11 cycles and used a J-beta primer mix along with a sample-barcoded 5' primer. A template-switch 5' adaptor carrying 12 random nucleotides introduced a unique molecular identifier onto each TCR beta cDNA molecule. Each sample yielded at least 2.5 million CDR3-containing paired-end reads. All of the RNA was converted into first-strand cDNA using the Mint cDNA synthesis kit, with a TRBC-specific oligonucleotide serving as the primer. Following uracil-DNA glycosylase treatment, a first 18-cycle PCR with universal primers M1SS and BC2_uni_R was performed on all cDNA. Under the source paper's analysis protocol: Normalization of each sample was performed by random selection of 1 million high-quality reads, each carrying a distinct molecular identifier. Instead of being binned into consensus sequences, reads that shared molecular identifiers were thrown out. MiTCR, set to a Q25 quality threshold and the strictest error-elimination algorithm, was used for CDR3 identification, clonotype clustering and error correction. A nonparametric unseen species model with Euler transformation was used to estimate lower-bound total TCR beta diversity. In-frame beta chains were kept once TCRdb had trimmed the public reads at Q25 with fastp and called clones with MiXCR. Rows are combined by CDR3 protein, so each entry shows the most common genes and DNA. TCRdb, not the authors, supplied the V and J calls. The sample table holds 790,000 or so distinct CDR3 sequences, of which roughly 56% were seen once. The ten largest clonotypes hold around 24% of the sample.

The chain joins TRBV4-1 to TRBJ1-5; a tentative D match to TRBD1 spans 5 bases. This sequence originates from a man in his forties or fifties in good health. Sequencing was done on a sample of blood. The CDR3 here reads CASSQDAEGLVPIHSNQPQHF. The nucleotides are TGCGCCAGCAGCCAAGATGCGGAGGGGCTCGTCCCCATTCATAGCAATCAGCCCCAGCATTTT.